A single sample gave rise to the 31 T cell receptor beta chains below, sequenced in a study of blood T cells in healthy people across ages (dated by TCRdb to the mid-2010s). The library was prepared using 5' RACE. TCRdb lists the instrument as Illumina HiSeq 2500. A second PCR of 7 to 11 cycles was performed with a sample-barcoded 5' primer and a J-beta primer mix. Starting from the raw public reads, TCRdb applied fastp trimming at Q25, assembled clones with MiXCR and retained in-frame beta chains. Identical CDR3 protein sequences are pooled into one entry, listed with their most common genes and DNA. The sample includes 750,000 to 1,000,000 distinct CDR3 sequences, with about 28% observed a single time. The ten most abundant clones make up more than 8.5% of the sample. This sample was shared with a second study, whose subject was T cells of mothers and their children.

The sequenced sample was blood. All receptors derive from a middle-aged woman in good health.

The chain uses TRBV19 and TRBJ2-1; D is uncertain. Germline V lookup: CDR1 LNHDA, CDR2 SQIVND (reference sequence). The CDR3 extends over 16 amino acids. Trimming pared 0 bases from V and 5 bases from J, leaving 14 bases between. The CDR3 DNA reads as TGTGCCAGTAGTATAGAGCTGGCAGTGGCCCACAATGAGCAGTTCTTC. The encoded protein is CASSIELAVAHNEQFF.

Turning to this clonotype: An end of the junction does not agree with germline; a read error may underlie this. The chain links TRBV5-5 to TRBJ2-6; D is uncertain. Looked up from germline, CDR1 is SGHKS and CDR2 is YYEKEE (reference sequence). The CDR3 runs 14 residues. CDR3 sequence: CAGRSRTLDAVLTF. Here the CDR3 DNA reads TGTGCCGGCAGAAGCCGGACGCTGGACGCCGTCCTGACTTTC.

The chain carries TRBV20-1 and TRBJ1-2; TRBD1 aligns across 7 bases. The CDR3 is 14 residues long. The germline V gene has CDR1 DFQATT and CDR2 SNEGSKA (reference sequence). The J segment lost 7 bases and the V segment lost 1 base, leaving 9 bases of the junction unmatched. CDR3 region: CSARAGQATGGYTF. As DNA, the CDR3 is TGCAGTGCTAGAGCCGGACAGGCCACGGGTGGCTACACCTTC.

The V gene is TRBV2, the J gene TRBJ2-5; D gene ambiguous. CDR1 SNHLY and CDR2 FYNNEI come from the germline V gene. Trimming removed 7 bases at V and 3 bases at J, with 15 bases between. The CDR3 spans 14 residues. CDR3 region: CASKSGVGEETQYF. For the CDR3, the DNA is TGTGCCAGCAAGTCTGGGGTCGGAGAAGAGACCCAGTACTTC. The complete variable domain, with remaining parts taken from reference TRBV2 and TRBJ2-5, reads EPEVTQTPSHQVTQMGQEVILRCVPISNHLYFYWYRQILGQKVEFLVSFYNNEISEKSEIFDDQFSVERPDGSNFTLKIRSTKLEDSAMYFCASKSGVGEETQYFGPGTRLLVL.

Notes on this clonotype: This may be a read error: a much more frequent sequence differs by one nucleotide. The rearrangement links TRBV2 to TRBJ2-3; D ambiguous. The CDR3 length is 12 residues. Deletions cut 6 bases from V and 7 bases from J, with 11 bases between. Germline CDR1 and CDR2: SNHLY and FYNNEI. CDR3 amino acids: CASRGSLNTQYF. DNA of the CDR3: TGTGCCAGCAGAGGTAGCTTGAATACGCAGTATTTT.

This clonotype was observed a few times. The chain recombines TRBV7-2 with TRBJ2-7; D possibly corresponds to TRBD2 (5 bases). The closer fit of TRBJ2-5 to the DNA end suggests the J call may be wrong. The CDR3 runs to 14 residues. Germline V CDR1 and CDR2: SGHTA, FQGNSA. CDR3: CASSFEGWRETQYF. CDR3 DNA: TGTGCCAGCAGCTTTGAAGGGTGGAGGGAGACCCAGTACTTC.

This clonotype was observed a few times. The chain links TRBV19 to TRBJ1-2; 7 bases line up with TRBD1. The CDR3 runs to 15 residues. Germline CDR1 LNHDA, CDR2 SQIVND (reference sequence). The V segment lost 7 bases and the J segment 4 bases; nucleotides outside the gene matches: 12. The chain's CDR3 is CASTLSTGVGYGYTF. The CDR3, as DNA: TGTGCCAGTACCCTCTCAACAGGGGTTGGCTATGGCTACACCTTC.

The rearrangement links TRBV5-1 to TRBJ1-2; D possibly corresponds to TRBD1 (6 bases). The CDR3 has 14 amino acids. The V gene lost 3 bases and the J gene lost 5 bases, with 14 bases spanning the gap. Per the germline V gene, CDR1 is SGHRS and CDR2 is YFSETQ. The CDR3 is CASSSTPTGYGYTF. The CDR3 nucleotides are TGCGCCAGCAGCTCCACCCCGACAGGATATGGCTACACCTTC.

This clonotype has a handful of counts. V and J are TRBV29-1 and TRBJ1-2, with 11 positions matching TRBD1. This CDR3 region has 13 residues. Trimming at V came to 5 bases and at J to 4 bases, leaving 3 bases not matched to a gene. Germline CDR1 SQVTM, CDR2 ANQGSEA. As DNA, the CDR3 is TGCAGCGTTATGGGACAGGGGGTCTATGGCTACACCTTC. It translates to CSVMGQGVYGYTF.

The chain carries TRBV20-1 and TRBJ2-6; a weak D match, TRBD1 (6 bases). Trimming pared 4 bases from V and 4 bases from J, leaving 11 bases between. CDR3 length: 14 amino acids. CDR1 is DFQATT and CDR2 is SNEGSKA in the germline V gene (reference sequence). CDR3 loop: CSAIGTPGANVLTF. The CDR3 nucleotides are TGCAGTGCTATAGGGACACCCGGGGCCAACGTCCTGACTTTC.

Only a few counts were recorded for this clonotype. The rearrangement joins TRBV28 to TRBJ2-4, with D possibly TRBD1 on 5 matching bases. Looked up from germline, CDR1 is MDHEN and CDR2 is SYDVKM. The CDR3 loop spans 15 amino acids. The V end lost 3 bases, the J end lost 5 bases, and 14 bases lay between the germline ends. This CDR3 reads CASSLSRATQNIQYF. In DNA, the CDR3 is TGTGCCAGCAGTTTGAGCAGGGCGACCCAAAACATTCAGTACTTC.

This clonotype was observed once. Just one base apart from a much larger clone, this may be a read error. The chain's CDR3 is CASSAGQGNNERFF. In DNA form, the CDR3 reads TGTGCCAGCAGCGCTGGACAGGGGAACAATGAGCGGTTCTTC. The rearrangement uses TRBV7-3 and TRBJ2-1, with 9 nucleotides matching TRBD1. The CDR3 extends over 14 amino acids. Germline V gives CDR1 SGHTA, CDR2 FQGTGA.

This clonotype was counted at least ten times. This CDR3 is CASSQDLTSGATRGNEQFF. DNA of the CDR3: TGCGCCAGCAGCCAAGATCTGACTAGCGGGGCCACGCGGGGGAATGAGCAGTTCTTC. The V and J genes are TRBV4-3 and TRBJ2-1; 11 nucleotides match TRBD2. V was pared by 0 bases and J by 7 bases, with 14 bases of the junction left unmatched. This CDR3 has 19 residues. CDR1 and CDR2 from the germline V gene are LGHNA and YSLEER.

This clonotype was seen many times. The chain joins TRBV24-1 to TRBJ2-5; 7 bases are a match to TRBD1. V shed 3 bases, J shed 2 bases, and the junction held 5 bases outside the gene matches. Germline assignment: CDR1 KGHDR and CDR2 SFDVKD. CDR3 size: 15 residues. The CDR3 spells CATSDTGVGQETQYF. The CDR3 DNA sequence: TGTGCCACCAGTGATACAGGGGTGGGGCAAGAGACCCAGTACTTC.

There are a few counts of this clonotype. The CDR3 DNA follows: TGCAGTGCCTCTTATTCCACAGGGGGTCATTCACCCCTCCACTTT. It is translated as CSASYSTGGHSPLHF. The chain joins TRBV20-1 to TRBJ1-6; TRBD1 agrees at 8 bases. V trimming: 6 bases; J trimming: 8 bases; junction bases outside the gene matches: 12. CDR1 DFQATT and CDR2 SNEGSKA come from the germline V gene (reference sequence). This CDR3 spans 15 amino acids.

The rearrangement uses TRBV2 and TRBJ1-4; possible D gene TRBD1, 5 bases. Germline V gives CDR1 SNHLY, CDR2 FYNNEI. The CDR3 runs to 13 residues. Trimming left V 9 bases short and J 0 bases short, with 8 bases between. Here the CDR3 reads CARVTATNEKLFF. The CDR3 DNA is TGTGCCAGAGTGACAGCAACTAATGAAAAACTGTTTTTT. Filled out from reference TRBV2 and TRBJ1-4, the complete variable domain reads EPEVTQTPSHQVTQMGQEVILRCVPISNHLYFYWYRQILGQKVEFLVSFYNNEISEKSEIFDDQFSVERPDGSNFTLKIRSTKLEDSAMYFCARVTATNEKLFFGSGTQLSVL.

The gene calls are TRBV5-1 and TRBJ1-2; the match to TRBD1 covers 7 bases. Germline CDR1 and CDR2: SGHRS and YFSETQ. With 4 bases clipped from V and 5 bases from J, the junction kept 14 bases outside the gene matches. CDR3 length: 16 residues. The CDR3 sequence: CASSRNPGQPIYGYTF. The CDR3 DNA is TGCGCCAGCAGCCGTAACCCGGGACAGCCAATTTATGGCTACACCTTC.

The rearrangement uses TRBV3-1 and TRBJ2-7; 12 bases are shared with TRBD1. TRBJ2-5 matches the DNA end more closely, so the J call is doubtful. Germline V gene lookup returns CDR1 LGHDT and CDR2 YNNKEL (reference sequence). There are 16 residues in the CDR3. CDR3 in amino acids: CASSQRGTGGGETQYF. The CDR3 nucleotides read TGTGCCAGCAGCCAGAGGGGGACAGGGGGCGGAGAGACCCAGTACTTC.

This clonotype appeared a few times. This chain uses TRBV20-1 with TRBJ2-3; 9 positions agree with TRBD1. The CDR3 has 15 amino acids. Germline CDR1 DFQATT, CDR2 SNEGSKA (reference sequence). With 3 bases clipped from V and 3 bases from J, the junction kept 7 bases outside the gene matches. The CDR3 DNA follows: TGCAGTGCTAGTAAGTGGGACAGGGCGACAGATACGCAGTATTTT. This encodes CSASKWDRATDTQYF.

This clonotype has just a few counts. The chain links TRBV18 to TRBJ1-4, with D unresolved. Germline assignment: CDR1 KGHSH and CDR2 LQKENI. The CDR3 is made up of 13 amino acids. V lost 6 bases to trimming and J lost 8 bases, with 13 bases between them. The CDR3 DNA sequence: TGTGCCAGCTCGTCGGGCAGGCAAGAAAAACTGTTTTTT. This gives the protein CASSSGRQEKLFF.

The rearrangement uses TRBV3-1 and TRBJ2-3, with a possible D match to TRBD2 (6 bases). This CDR3 has 15 residues. V lost 0 bases and J 2 bases, leaving 9 bases between the germline ends. From germline, CDR1 is LGHDT and CDR2 YNNKEL (reference sequence). The CDR3 loop reads CASSQEGLDTDTQYF. In DNA form, the CDR3 reads TGTGCCAGCAGCCAAGAGGGACTTGACACAGATACGCAGTATTTT.

This chain joins TRBV6-2 or TRBV6-3 and TRBJ1-2; TRBD1 matches at 7 bases. J was trimmed by 0 bases and V by 2 bases; bases with no gene match: 12. Germline CDR1 reads MNHEY; CDR2 reads SVGEGT. The CDR3 loop spans 18 amino acids. The CDR3 is CASSYLDLGQITNYGYTF. CDR3 DNA sequence: TGTGCCAGCAGTTACCTCGACTTGGGACAGATAACTAACTATGGCTACACCTTC.

This clonotype showed up just once. A junction boundary mismatches the germline segment, possibly from a read error. The chain joins TRBV7-2 to TRBJ1-2; TRBD1 aligns across 8 bases. The CDR3 contains 15 residues. The germline CDR1 and CDR2 sequences are SGHTA and FQGNSA. CDR3 region: CASSPWTGTNYGYTF. The CDR3 DNA sequence: TGCGCCAGCAGCCCATGGACAGGGACTAACTATGGCTACACCTTC.

This clonotype was observed at least ten times. This rearrangement joins TRBV18 to TRBJ2-7, with TRBD2 as a possible D gene (5 bases). The better agreement between TRBJ2-5 and the DNA end casts doubt on the J call. The CDR3 extends over 14 amino acids. CDR1 and CDR2 (germline): KGHSH, LQKENI. The CDR3, as DNA: TGTGCCAGCTCACCACCGGGGAGCGTTCAGACCCAGTACTTC. Amino acid sequence: CASSPPGSVQTQYF.

There are a few counts of this clonotype. The chain joins TRBV11-2 to TRBJ1-4, with TRBD1 identical over 8 bases. The V and J ends lost 0 bases and 5 bases, in that order; junction bases with no gene match: 8. Germline V gene sequence: CDR1 SGHAT, CDR2 FQNNGV. The length of the CDR3 is 17 residues. The CDR3 is CASSLDPQGARNEKLFF. The CDR3 bases are TGTGCCAGCAGCTTAGATCCCCAGGGGGCGCGGAATGAAAAACTGTTTTTT.

The gene calls are TRBV27 and TRBJ1-5; D gene ambiguous. The CDR3 runs to 14 residues. Trimming pared 4 bases from V and 3 bases from J, leaving 10 bases between. CDR1 and CDR2 from the germline V gene are MNHEY and SMNVEV (reference sequence). Here the CDR3 reads CASSSLSDNQPQHF. The CDR3 nucleotides are TGTGCCAGCAGTTCACTCAGTGACAATCAGCCCCAGCATTTT.

A remark on this clonotype: A much larger clone lies a single base off, so this may be a read error. The chain links TRBV10-3 to TRBJ2-1; 8 bases align to TRBD2. CDR3 length: 12 amino acids. The V gene's germline CDR1 is ENHRY and CDR2 SYGVKD. CDR3 loop: CAISGGVGERFF. CDR3 DNA sequence: TGTGCCATCTCCGGGGGGGTTGGGGAGCGGTTCTTC.

The chain links TRBV5-6 to TRBJ2-2, with D unclear. The length of the CDR3 is 15 residues. CDR1 is SGHDT, CDR2 YYEEEE, per germline. The V and J ends lost 4 bases and 0 bases respectively, with 10 bases between them. Here the CDR3 DNA reads TGTGCCAGCAGCGTCGACCTAACGAACACCGGGGAGCTGTTTTTT. Encoded protein: CASSVDLTNTGELFF.

This clonotype was counted between two and nine times. The chain recombines TRBV7-2 with TRBJ1-5, with D unclear. The CDR3 has 16 residues. Germline values: CDR1 SGHTA, CDR2 FQGNSA. Trimming removed 5 bases at V and 6 bases at J, with 20 bases between. Written as DNA, the CDR3 is TGTGCCAGCAGCCCGGATCGGGTTGGAGGGCTTCAGCCCCAGCATTTT. Protein product: CASSPDRVGGLQPQHF.

The J gene is TRBJ1-1, the V gene TRBV2; D gene uncertain. The CDR3 is 14 residues long. The germline V gene has CDR1 SNHLY and CDR2 FYNNEI. V lost 7 bases and J 0 bases, leaving 12 bases between the germline ends. This CDR3 is CASKGGKMNTEAFF. Here the CDR3 DNA reads TGTGCCAGCAAAGGAGGCAAGATGAACACTGAAGCTTTCTTT.

This clonotype was detected ten times or more. This chain uses TRBV9 with TRBJ1-2; no reliable D call. Germline V gene sequence: CDR1 SGDLS, CDR2 YYNGEE. Trimming stripped 3 bases from V and 3 bases from J, with 6 bases between. This CDR3 has 12 residues. CDR3 sequence reads: CASSGLDYGYTF. DNA of the CDR3: TGTGCCAGCAGCGGCTTGGACTATGGCTACACCTTC.